This T cell receptor (beta chain) emerged from a study of naive and memory T cell subsets. Points from the study as a whole: A few larger clonotypes appeared in naive repertoires, especially CD8, possibly memory cells re-expressing CD45RA.

The beta constant-region primer was an equimolar mix of two oligonucleotides covering TRBC1 and TRBC2. Four rounds of PCR amplified the ligated cDNA using nested alpha and beta constant-region primers plus SP2. TCRdb re-called the UMI-ligation and nested PCR reads through MiXCR, storing one row per CDR3 protein. Of about 90,000 distinct CDR3 sequences listed, approximately 10% were seen once; the top ten hold 0.13%. This clonotype has ten or more counts. Its antigen is currently unknown. Specimen: naive CD4+ T cells from blood. The source is a human donor in good health.

CDR3 DNA: TGTGCCAGCAGCTTGGGCCCTTGGGATGGAGATACGCAGTATTTT. It is translated as CASSLGPWDGDTQYF. J is TRBJ2-3 and V is TRBV7-2; the D is unclear. Germline V CDR1 and CDR2: SGHTA, FQGNSA. Trimming took 3 bases from V and 5 from J, leaving 15 bases between them. The length of the CDR3 is 15 residues.